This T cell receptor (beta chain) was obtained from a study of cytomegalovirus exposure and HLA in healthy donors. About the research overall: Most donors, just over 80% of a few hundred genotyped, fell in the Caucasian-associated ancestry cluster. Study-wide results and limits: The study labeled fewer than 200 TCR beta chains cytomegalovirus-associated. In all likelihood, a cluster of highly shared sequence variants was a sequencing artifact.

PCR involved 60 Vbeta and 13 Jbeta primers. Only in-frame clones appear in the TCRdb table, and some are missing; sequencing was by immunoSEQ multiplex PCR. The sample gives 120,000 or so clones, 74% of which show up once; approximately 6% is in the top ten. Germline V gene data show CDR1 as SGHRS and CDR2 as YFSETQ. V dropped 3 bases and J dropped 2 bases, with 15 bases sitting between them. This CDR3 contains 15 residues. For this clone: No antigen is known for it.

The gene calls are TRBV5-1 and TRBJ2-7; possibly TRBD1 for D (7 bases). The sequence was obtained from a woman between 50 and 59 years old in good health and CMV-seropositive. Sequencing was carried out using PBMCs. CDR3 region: CASSWGDRAPYEQYF. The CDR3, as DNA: TGCGCCAGCAGCTGGGGGGACAGAGCGCCCTACGAGCAGTACTTC.